The 5 T cell receptor beta chains below come from one sample, sequenced in a study of blood T cell repertoires in COVID-19. The method was immunoSEQ multiplex PCR; TCRdb's version includes in-frame clones alone and lacks a portion of them. This repertoire shows roughly 3,500 clones, roughly 70% found once; its top ten account for 21%. Material: peripheral blood. Every receptor here comes from a man between 70 and 80 years old with active COVID-19.

The chain links TRBV6-2 or TRBV6-3 to TRBJ1-1; the D gene is possibly TRBD1 (6 bases). Trimming shortened V by 6 bases and J by 7 bases, and 12 bases separated the two germline ends. This CDR3 is 12 amino acids long. Germline assignment: CDR1 MNHEY and CDR2 SVGEGT. As DNA, the CDR3 is TGTGCCAGCAGCACCGGACAGAGTGAAGCTTTCTTT. It is translated as CASSTGQSEAFF.

The rearrangement joins TRBV7-9 to TRBJ2-1, with 8 bases aligning to TRBD1. The CDR3 contains 15 residues. J lost 3 bases, V lost 10 bases, and 11 bases had no gene match. Germline CDR1 and CDR2: SEHNR and FQNEAQ (reference sequence). CDR3 protein: CATRARQGNYNEQFF. The CDR3 DNA sequence: TGTGCCACCCGTGCCCGACAGGGGAACTACAATGAGCAGTTCTTC.

The chain recombines TRBV12-5 with TRBJ1-5; D is unclear. Per the germline V gene, CDR1 is LGHNT and CDR2 is FRNRAP. The CDR3 runs 14 residues. Trimming removed 0 bases from V and 5 bases from J, with 8 bases in between. CDR3 bases: TGTGCTAGTGGTTTGGTATCTCGAGATCAGCCCCAGCATTTT. Residues: CASGLVSRDQPQHF.

The chain couples TRBV12-5 to TRBJ2-3; 8 bases are shared with TRBD2. This CDR3 comprises 15 residues. V shed 4 bases and J 4 bases; nucleotides not matched to a gene: 7. The germline CDR1 and CDR2 sequences are LGHNT and FRNRAP. CDR3 residues: CASGSGGGPPDTQYF. The CDR3 nucleotides read TGTGCTAGTGGTTCCGGCGGGGGGCCCCCAGATACGCAGTATTTT.

This clone was seen a handful of times. CDR3 coding DNA: TGTGCCAGCAGTGACTACGGGACAGGGCACAATGAGCAGTTCTTC. Amino acid sequence: CASSDYGTGHNEQFF. This chain joins TRBV6-4 and TRBJ2-1; 9 nucleotides agree with TRBD1. The CDR3 sequence is 15 residues long. Per germline, CDR1 MRHNA and CDR2 SNTAGT. V trimming: 1 base; J trimming: 5 bases; junction bases outside the gene matches: 3.